What follows describes a single T cell receptor beta chain. V dropped 4 bases and J dropped 6; count of bases not matched to a gene: 6. There are 14 residues in the CDR3. The germline gives CDR1 MNHEY, CDR2 SVGAGI. This entry comes from a study of shared clonotypes between healthy human individuals. CD45RO-negative, CCR7-positively selected cells formed the naive CD8 fraction, excluding terminally differentiated effector memory CD45RA+ cells. Caucasian adults residing in Nashville, Tennessee made up all the donors. Here immunoSEQ multiplex PCR was the method, and the copy in TCRdb shows in-frame clones only, minus some. Of about 2 million clones in the sample, approximately 94% were seen once.

The clonotype comes from a man younger than 35 in good health. This rearrangement joins TRBV6-5 to TRBJ2-3, with 8 nucleotides matching TRBD1. The specimen was naive CD8+ T cells sorted from blood. The CDR3 here is CASSLGTGSDTQYF. The DNA for the CDR3 is TGTGCCAGCAGTTTAGGGACAGGTTCGGATACGCAGTATTTT.